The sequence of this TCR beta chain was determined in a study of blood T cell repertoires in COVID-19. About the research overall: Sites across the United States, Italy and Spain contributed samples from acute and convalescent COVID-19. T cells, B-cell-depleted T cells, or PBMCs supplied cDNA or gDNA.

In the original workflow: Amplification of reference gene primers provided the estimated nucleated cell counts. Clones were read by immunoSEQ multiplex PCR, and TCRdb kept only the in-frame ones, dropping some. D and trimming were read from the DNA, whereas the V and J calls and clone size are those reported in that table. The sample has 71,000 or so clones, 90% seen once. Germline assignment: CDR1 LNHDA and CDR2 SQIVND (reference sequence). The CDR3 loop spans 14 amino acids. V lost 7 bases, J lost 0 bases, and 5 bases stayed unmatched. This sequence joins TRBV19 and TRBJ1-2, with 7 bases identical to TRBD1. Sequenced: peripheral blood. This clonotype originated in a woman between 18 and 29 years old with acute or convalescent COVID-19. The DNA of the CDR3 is TGTGCCAGTACCCGACAGGGAGCTAACTATGGCTACACCTTC. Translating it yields CASTRQGANYGYTF.